Below, 10 T cell receptor beta chains from the same sample are listed, as sequenced in a study of T cell repertoires in cytomegalovirus infection. TCRdb ran MiXCR on the reads and lists one entry per CDR3 protein. The sample lists roughly 100,000 distinct CDR3 sequences, 16% occurring once. The sample consisted of PBMCs. Receptors were obtained from a human donor in good health (CMV status not recorded). Some clones in this sample may be carry-over from other donors' samples.

The V and J genes are TRBV7-3 and TRBJ2-3, with 7 positions matching TRBD2. CDR3 length: 12 amino acids. Germline CDR1 SGHTA, CDR2 FQGTGA. The V segment lost 0 bases and the J segment 9 bases; nucleotides outside the gene matches: 0. CDR3 sequence: CASSLTSGTQYF. The CDR3 nucleotides are TGTGCCAGCAGCTTAACTAGCGGGACGCAGTATTTT.

The genes are TRBV5-8 and TRBJ2-5, with 16 nucleotides matching TRBD2. CDR1 is SGHTS and CDR2 is YDEGEE in the germline V gene. V was clipped by 4 bases and J by 5 bases; unmatched bases: 8. The CDR3 covers 17 residues. In nucleotides, the CDR3 is TGTGCCAGCAGCCCCGGGACTAGCGGGGGGGCGGTGGAGACCCAGTACTTC. It translates to CASSPGTSGGAVETQYF.

There are many counts of this clonotype. This chain connects TRBV7-2 to TRBJ1-1; no definite D call. In germline, CDR1 is SGHTA, CDR2 FQGNSA. With 1 base removed from V and 8 bases from J, the gap between germline ends came to 8 bases. The CDR3 is made up of 12 amino acids. CDR3 DNA: TGTGCCAGCAGCTTAGTGAGAGCGGAAGCTTTCTTT. Amino acids: CASSLVRAEAFF.

This clonotype occurred many times. The chain recombines TRBV7-3 with TRBJ1-1; D is ambiguous. V shed 5 bases and J shed 11 bases, with 18 bases lying between them. CDR3 length: 13 amino acids. The germline V gene encodes CDR1 SGHTA and CDR2 FQGTGA. CDR3 nucleotide sequence: TGTGCCAGCAGCCCTCGAGCATCAAGTTCGGCTTTCTTT. This translates into CASSPRASSSAFF.

The chain carries TRBV28 and TRBJ2-7; D is undetermined. Deletions cut 8 bases from V and 5 bases from J, with 10 bases between. This CDR3 is built from 11 residues. Germline CDR1 MDHEN, CDR2 SYDVKM. This chain's CDR3 is CASLYGDEQYF. CDR3 sequence (DNA): TGTGCCAGCCTGTACGGTGACGAGCAGTACTTC.

The V call is TRBV12-3 or TRBV12-4, the J call TRBJ1-1, with 8 bases matching TRBD1. V dropped 6 bases and J dropped 1; count of bases not matched to a gene: 4. The CDR3 extends over 14 amino acids. This chain's CDR3 is CASSQGATNTEAFF. The CDR3 DNA sequence: TGTGCCAGCAGCCAGGGGGCCACGAACACTGAAGCTTTCTTT.

This clonotype was recorded a few times. J is TRBJ1-6 and V is TRBV20-1; D is undetermined. The germline gives CDR1 DFQATT, CDR2 SNEGSKA (reference sequence). V was clipped by 0 bases and J by 12 bases, with 12 bases between them. The CDR3 contains 13 residues. The CDR3 loop is CSARDQSHRPLHF. The CDR3 DNA sequence: TGCAGTGCTAGAGATCAATCCCACAGACCCCTCCACTTT.

The rearrangement links TRBV30 to TRBJ2-1; D possibly uses TRBD1 or TRBD2 (7 bases each). The germline V and J ends were trimmed by 8 bases and 2 bases, with 13 bases remaining between them. The germline V gene encodes CDR1 GTSNPN and CDR2 SVGIG (reference sequence). The CDR3 contains 13 residues. CDR3 protein: CALTGRAYNEQFF. For the CDR3, the DNA is TGTGCCCTGACAGGGAGGGCCTACAATGAGCAGTTCTTC.

This clonotype was counted only a few times. This rearrangement joins TRBV5-1 to TRBJ2-7; 9 nucleotides match TRBD1. Germline loops: CDR1 SGHRS, CDR2 YFSETQ. The CDR3 covers 12 residues. V was clipped by 3 bases and J by 6 bases; unmatched bases: 1. The CDR3 region has the DNA TGCGCCAGCAGCTCGACAGGGGGCGAGCAGTACTTC. This sequence encodes CASSSTGGEQYF.

This clonotype was seen more than once but under ten times. V gene TRBV28 combines with J gene TRBJ1-5; D gene ambiguous. This CDR3 region has 14 residues. Germline lookup yields CDR1 MDHEN and CDR2 SYDVKM. The V end lost 6 bases, the J end lost 1 base, and 10 bases lay between the germline ends. The CDR3 nucleotides are TGTGCCAGCAGGCCAACACCCAGCAATCAGCCCCAGCATTTT. Protein sequence: CASRPTPSNQPQHF.